This record looks at one T cell receptor beta chain sequence and its context. The antigen remains unidentified. Every CD8+ T cell subset underwent triplicate sorting at more than 250,000 cells apiece. Libraries of TRB cDNA were made by 5' RACE and carried UMIs. TCRdb reworked the 5' RACE reads into one entry per CDR3 protein, no DNA. The sample table includes 80,000 to 95,000 distinct CDR3 sequences. The sample comes from a study of CXCR3-negative and CXCR3-positive naive CD8 T cells. Findings of the study overall: Much lower diversity was found in memory CD8+ cells, while both naive subsets had comparably high diversity. Similar TRBV-TRBJ usage characterized naive CXCR3-negative and CXCR3-positive cells; memory cells differed.

There are 13 residues in the CDR3. CDR1 is MGHRA and CDR2 is YSYEKL in the germline V gene. The sequenced material came from naive CXCR3- CD8+ T cells from blood. Documented subset: CD45RO-CCR7+CD27+CD95- naive CD8+ T cells lacking CXCR3 (TNR3-). This chain connects TRBV4-1 to TRBJ2-1; the D call of TRBD2 rests on TCRdb alone, since no DNA is present to check it. The source is a human donor in good health. Some clones in this sample may be carry-over from other donors' samples. This chain's CDR3 is CASAGLGYNEQFF.